The next 6 T cell receptor beta chains were all read from a single sample in a study of T cell responses to AZD1222 COVID-19 vaccine. Clones were sequenced by immunoSEQ multiplex PCR, and TCRdb holds only the in-frame ones, with some missing. This sample carries approximately 110,000 clones, around 88% of them seen once, and the ten largest clones take approximately 5%. This specimen was peripheral blood, taken on day 0 of AZD1222 vaccination. The receptors shown here come from an adult in good health.

This sequence joins TRBV6-5 and TRBJ2-7, with 7 bases aligning to TRBD2. Losses at the gene ends were 7 bases for V and 6 bases for J; bases not matched to a gene: 9. CDR1 MNHEY and CDR2 SVGAGI come from the germline V gene. This CDR3 spans 13 amino acids. The CDR3 region has the DNA TGTGCCAGCACCGGGGGGAAATCTAGCGAGCAGTACTTC. It specifies CASTGGKSSEQYF.

This clone has just a few counts. This chain links TRBV15 with TRBJ1-6, with a weak D call TRBD1 (5 bases). CDR1 is LNHNV, CDR2 YYDKDF, per germline (reference sequence). V gave up 6 bases and J gave up 5 bases, with 11 bases separating them. CDR3 size: 14 residues. The CDR3 DNA sequence: TGTGCCACCAGTAGGTCAGGGAATAATTCACCCCTCCACTTT. Translation: CATSRSGNNSPLHF.

This chain joins TRBV10-3 and TRBJ2-5; 13 nucleotides line up with TRBD2. The ends lost 10 bases at V and 4 bases at J; junction bases unmatched: 6. Germline lookup yields CDR1 ENHRY and CDR2 SYGVKD. This CDR3 has 14 amino acids. CDR3 loop: CATGTSGALETQYF. Written as DNA, the CDR3 is TGTGCCACGGGGACTAGCGGGGCTCTAGAGACCCAGTACTTC.

V gene TRBV5-6 combines with J gene TRBJ2-5; the D gene could be TRBD1 or TRBD2 (5 bases each). The germline CDR1 and CDR2 sequences are SGHDT and YYEEEE. The CDR3 spans 14 residues. The V end was cut by 1 base, the J end by 6 bases, with 13 bases between. CDR3 bases: TGTGCCAGCAGCTTGAGTGCAGGGAGAAAGACCCAGTACTTC. Translating it yields CASSLSAGRKTQYF.

The chain has TRBV28 and TRBJ1-1; no clear D gene. This CDR3 is built from 15 residues. Germline V gives CDR1 MDHEN, CDR2 SYDVKM. Trimming removed 2 bases at V and 1 base at J, with 11 bases between. CDR3 sequence reads: CASSLIPVSNTEAFF. CDR3 bases: TGTGCCAGCAGTTTAATTCCAGTCTCGAACACTGAAGCTTTCTTT.

The chain combines TRBV6-5 with TRBJ2-7; no clear D gene. V gave up 4 bases and J gave up 0 bases, with 10 bases separating them. Germline V gene sequence: CDR1 MNHEY, CDR2 SVGAGI. This CDR3 region has 14 residues. The CDR3 coding sequence is TGTGCCAGCAGTTTCGACCAAAGCTCCTACGAGCAGTACTTC. This gives the protein CASSFDQSSYEQYF.